The present entry profiles one T cell receptor beta chain with its context. The antigen is not known. Per germline, CDR1 MDHEN and CDR2 SYDVKM. Trimming took 6 bases from V and 5 from J, leaving 20 bases between them. This CDR3 is built from 16 residues. The data are from a study of shared clonotypes between healthy human individuals. Findings and caveats of the study: Estimated clonotype richness was generally higher in naive than memory subsets. Clonotype sharing among the donors was expected to vary with sequencing depth. At large depth, rarefaction still showed sorted-subset sequencing to be incomplete.

Naive-designated CD8 cells lacked CD45RO, were positively enriched for CCR7, and omitted terminally differentiated effector memory CD45RA+ cells. The assay ran at deep level. The protocol was immunoSEQ multiplex PCR, while the TCRdb copy is restricted to in-frame clones and leaves out a portion. The table includes around 2.1 million clones, more than 85% detected once. The gene calls are TRBV28 and TRBJ1-5; possibly TRBD1 for D (6 bases). Sequenced sample: naive CD8+ T cells from PBMCs. The sequence came from a man younger than 35 in good health. Some clones in this sample may be carry-over from other donors' samples. The CDR3 region is CASSNLETGTHQPQHF. CDR3 in DNA: TGTGCCAGCAGCAACTTAGAGACAGGTACCCATCAGCCCCAGCATTTT.